Listed below are T cell receptor beta chains from one sample, sequenced in a study of lymphopenia after photon versus proton radiotherapy. Assay: immunoSEQ multiplex PCR; the TCRdb copy retains only in-frame clones and omits some. The data show around 66,000 clones, approximately 86% seen once. Sequences were derived from peripheral blood, sampled from a patient treated with photon-based radiotherapy. These receptors all come from a man between 35 and 55 years old with gastric cancer. CDR3s include the opening cysteine and the closing phenylalanine or tryptophan. Each record gives: D gene, clone size, J gene, V gene, CDR3 protein, CDR3 DNA. The D gene is left open where the match is weak. Clone size is given for some rows only: seen once, a few or many times, or a class if the clone is expanded.

d_call: TRBD1
clone_size: NA
j_call: TRBJ2-3
v_call: TRBV29-1
cdr3_aa: CSVETYRGSSTDTQYF
cdr3_nt: TGCAGCGTGGAGACCTACAGGGGGTCTAGCACAGATACGCAGTATTTT

d_call: NA
clone_size: NA
j_call: TRBJ2-4
v_call: TRBV2
cdr3_aa: CASVGRGDIQYF
cdr3_nt: TGTGCCAGCGTTGGAAGGGGGGACATTCAGTACTTC

d_call: NA
clone_size: NA
j_call: TRBJ2-3
v_call: TRBV5-6
cdr3_aa: CASSLRAASTDTQYF
cdr3_nt: TGTGCCAGCAGCTTGCGGGCAGCTAGCACAGATACGCAGTATTTT

d_call: TRBD1
clone_size: NA
j_call: TRBJ1-6
v_call: TRBV5-5
cdr3_aa: CASSPSSGTGGSPLHF
cdr3_nt: TGCGCCAGCAGCCCTTCCTCCGGGACAGGGGGCTCACCCCTCCACTTT

d_call: NA
clone_size: NA
j_call: TRBJ2-7
v_call: TRBV5-1
cdr3_aa: CASSLGQGPYEQYF
cdr3_nt: TGCGCCAGCAGCTTGGGCCAGGGTCCCTACGAGCAGTACTTC

d_call: NA
clone_size: NA
j_call: TRBJ2-4
v_call: TRBV30
cdr3_aa: CAWSNPGYQVDIQYF
cdr3_nt: TGTGCCTGGAGTAATCCGGGTTATCAGGTGGACATTCAGTACTTC

d_call: NA
clone_size: NA
j_call: TRBJ1-6
v_call: TRBV15
cdr3_aa: CATSREGISPTPLHF
cdr3_nt: TGTGCCACCAGCAGAGAGGGGATAAGCCCCACACCCCTCCACTTT

d_call: TRBD1
clone_size: few
j_call: TRBJ1-2
v_call: TRBV28
cdr3_aa: CASRSGGMDGYTF
cdr3_nt: TGTGCCAGCAGATCAGGGGGCATGGATGGCTACACCTTC

d_call: TRBD2
clone_size: NA
j_call: TRBJ2-5
v_call: TRBV9
cdr3_aa: CASPVGASGTNFVKETQYF
cdr3_nt: TGTGCCAGCCCCGTGGGAGCTAGCGGGACTAATTTTGTTAAAGAGACCCAGTACTTC

d_call: NA
clone_size: NA
j_call: TRBJ2-7
v_call: TRBV5-6
cdr3_aa: CASSSFPRDSYEQYF
cdr3_nt: TGTGCCAGCAGCTCCTTCCCCAGGGACTCCTACGAGCAGTACTTC

d_call: TRBD1
clone_size: NA
j_call: TRBJ2-5
v_call: TRBV7-9
cdr3_aa: CASSSSGTGSQETQYF
cdr3_nt: TGTGCCAGCAGCTCGTCCGGGACAGGGAGCCAAGAGACCCAGTACTTC

d_call: TRBD1
clone_size: few
j_call: TRBJ1-1
v_call: TRBV29-1
cdr3_aa: CSVNTPGTVNTEAFF
cdr3_nt: TGCAGCGTCAACACCCCCGGGACAGTGAACACTGAAGCTTTCTTT

d_call: NA
clone_size: NA
j_call: TRBJ1-3
v_call: TRBV2
cdr3_aa: CASSGGLSSGNTIYF
cdr3_nt: TGTGCCAGCAGTGGGGGACTGAGCTCTGGAAACACCATATATTTT

d_call: NA
clone_size: NA
j_call: TRBJ1-4
v_call: TRBV25-1
cdr3_aa: CASSEEGPGEKLFF
cdr3_nt: TGTGCCAGCAGTGAAGAAGGGCCCGGTGAAAAACTGTTTTTT

d_call: TRBD1
clone_size: NA
j_call: TRBJ2-7
v_call: TRBV2
cdr3_aa: CASGLGQGREQYF
cdr3_nt: TGTGCCAGCGGTTTAGGACAGGGGCGCGAGCAGTACTTC

d_call: TRBD1
clone_size: NA
j_call: TRBJ1-1
v_call: TRBV5-1
cdr3_aa: CASSLDSGTGATFF
cdr3_nt: TGCGCCAGCAGCTTGGATTCGGGGACAGGGGCAACTTTCTTT

d_call: NA
clone_size: NA
j_call: TRBJ1-2
v_call: TRBV9
cdr3_aa: CASSPDGHPNYGYTF
cdr3_nt: TGTGCCAGCAGCCCCGACGGACATCCTAACTATGGCTACACCTTC